The 21 T cell receptor beta chains below come from one sample, sequenced in a study of OX40 agonist ivuxolimab in advanced cancers. Only in-frame clones appear in the TCRdb table, and some are missing; sequencing was by immunoSEQ multiplex PCR. This repertoire shows 30,000 to 45,000 clones, about nine tenths found once; its top ten account for 25% to 35%. The sequencing used CD4+ or CD8+ T cells sorted from blood, collected in a trial of the OX40 agonist ivuxolimab. Source of these receptors: an adult with an advanced solid tumor such as melanoma, head and neck, liver or kidney cancer.

V and J are TRBV6-6 and TRBJ2-3; a weak D match, TRBD1 (5 bases). The germline CDR1 and CDR2 sequences are MNHNY and SVGAGI (reference sequence). This CDR3 is 14 amino acids long. CDR3 region: CAQGCPFLTDTQYF. Written as DNA, the CDR3 is TGTGCGCAGGGCTGTCCCTTCCTCACAGATACGCAGTATTTT.

The chain joins TRBV6-1 to TRBJ2-5, with D unresolved. Matching the DNA end better, TRBJ2-7 makes the J call doubtful. The length of the CDR3 is 14 residues. The germline V gene encodes CDR1 MNHNS and CDR2 SASEGT. As DNA, the CDR3 is TGTGCCAGCACCGGTTGGGCCGCGAACTCCGAGCAGTACTTC. Translated, it gives CASTGWAANSEQYF.

The chain has TRBV2 and TRBJ1-5; D unclear. V was shortened by 4 bases and J by 3 bases, with 10 bases between the two germline ends. The CDR3 runs 14 residues. Germline V gives CDR1 SNHLY, CDR2 FYNNEI. CDR3 protein: CASSGGYSNQPQHF. For the CDR3, the DNA is TGTGCCAGCAGTGGCGGATACTCCAATCAGCCCCAGCATTTT.

The gene calls are TRBV5-5 and TRBJ2-7; 9 nucleotides line up with TRBD1. CDR3 length: 12 residues. Losses at the gene ends were 4 bases for V and 6 bases for J; bases not matched to a gene: 2. Germline V gene lookup returns CDR1 SGHKS and CDR2 YYEKEE (reference sequence). The CDR3: CASSLDRGEQYF. The CDR3 nucleotides are TGTGCCAGCAGCCTGGACAGGGGCGAGCAGTACTTC.

The chain recombines TRBV11-3 with TRBJ1-3; TRBD1 is a possible D gene (5 bases). V lost 5 bases and J 1 base, leaving 12 bases between the germline ends. CDR3 length: 15 amino acids. Germline-derived CDR1 and CDR2 are SGHNT and YENEEA. CDR3 in DNA: TGTGCCAGCAGCCTTGGGGCGTTATCTGGAAACACCATATATTTT. Its protein is CASSLGALSGNTIYF.

The chain has TRBV30 and TRBJ2-4; tentative D call: TRBD2 (5 bases). The germline V gene encodes CDR1 GTSNPN and CDR2 SVGIG (reference sequence). V was trimmed by 5 bases and J by 0 bases, leaving 8 bases between them. The CDR3 is 13 amino acids. The CDR3 sequence: CAWRGLAKNIQYF. CDR3 nucleotide sequence: TGTGCCTGGCGGGGTTTAGCCAAAAACATTCAGTACTTC.

The chain recombines TRBV10-3 with TRBJ1-4; a possible D gene is TRBD1 (5 bases). The CDR3 is made up of 13 amino acids. Germline values: CDR1 ENHRY, CDR2 SYGVKD. V lost 2 bases to trimming and J lost 5 bases, with 6 bases between them. For the CDR3, the DNA is TGTGCCATCAGTGAGGGGACGAATGAAAAACTGTTTTTT. Amino acids: CAISEGTNEKLFF.

The V and J genes are TRBV30 and TRBJ1-4; TRBD1 might be the D (6 bases). CDR1 and CDR2 from the germline V gene are GTSNPN and SVGIG (reference sequence). The CDR3 is 13 amino acids. The V gene lost 4 bases and the J gene lost 6 bases, with 12 bases spanning the gap. The CDR3 DNA reads as TGTGCCTGGAACAGGGTACAGGATGAAAAACTGTTTTTT. Its protein product is CAWNRVQDEKLFF.

The chain is built from TRBV5-6 and TRBJ2-3; D is unclear. The CDR3 loop spans 12 amino acids. Germline V CDR1 and CDR2: SGHDT, YYEEEE. V lost 4 bases, J lost 3 bases, and 6 bases lay in between. The CDR3 nucleotides read TGTGCCAGCAGCCTCCAGACAGATACGCAGTATTTT. Its protein product is CASSLQTDTQYF.

The chain uses TRBV5-1 and TRBJ2-1; D is possibly TRBD1 or TRBD2 (5 bases each). Germline CDR1 and CDR2: SGHRS and YFSETQ. V was pared by 2 bases and J by 6 bases, with 12 bases between. This CDR3 spans 14 amino acids. The CDR3 spells CASSFEGRINEQFF. The CDR3 DNA follows: TGCGCCAGCAGCTTCGAGGGGCGGATCAATGAGCAGTTCTTC. Combining the CDR3 with reference TRBV5-1 and TRBJ2-1 gives the whole variable domain KAGVTQTPRYLIKTRGQQVTLSCSPISGHRSVSWYQQTPGQGLQFLFEYFSETQRNKGNFPGRFSGRQFSNSRSEMNVSTLELGDSALYLCASSFEGRINEQFFGPGTRLTVL.

The CDR3 is CATSSSQGRETQYF. Here the CDR3 DNA reads TGTGCCACCAGCTCATCACAGGGGAGAGAGACCCAGTACTTC. This chain connects TRBV15 to TRBJ2-5; TRBD1 matches 7 bases. V gave up 5 bases and J gave up 4 bases; unmatched junction bases: 7. The CDR3 spans 14 residues. Germline CDR1 reads LNHNV; CDR2 reads YYDKDF (reference sequence).

The chain links TRBV7-3 to TRBJ2-1; 9 bases line up with TRBD2. The trim removed 5 bases at V and 0 bases at J, leaving 2 bases unmatched. Germline-derived CDR1 and CDR2 are SGHTA and FQGTGA. This CDR3 is 15 amino acids long. CDR3 sequence reads: CASSPTSGSYNEQFF. CDR3 coding DNA: TGTGCCAGCAGCCCGACTAGCGGCTCCTACAATGAGCAGTTCTTC.

The rearrangement uses TRBV5-4 and TRBJ2-7; 8 bases fit TRBD1. The V and J ends lost 4 bases and 9 bases, in that order; junction bases with no gene match: 15. The CDR3 sequence is 15 residues long. From germline, CDR1 is SGHNT and CDR2 YYREEE (reference sequence). The CDR3 coding sequence is TGTGCCAGCAGCCTCGGGGTAGACAGGGGAGGCGGGCAGTACTTC. Protein: CASSLGVDRGGGQYF.

The chain joins TRBV9 to TRBJ2-3; a possible D gene is TRBD2 (6 bases). Germline CDR1 is SGDLS and CDR2 is YYNGEE. With 0 bases removed from V and 2 bases from J, the gap between germline ends came to 10 bases. The CDR3 spans 15 residues. This CDR3 reads CASSVAGGNTDTQYF. CDR3 coding DNA: TGTGCCAGCAGCGTAGCCGGGGGAAACACAGATACGCAGTATTTT.

The chain couples TRBV5-1 to TRBJ2-3; unclear D gene. Germline V gene sequence: CDR1 SGHRS, CDR2 YFSETQ. The CDR3 extends over 12 amino acids. Trimming left V 7 bases short and J 0 bases short, with 6 bases between. CDR3 residues: CASPDSTDTQYF. DNA for the CDR3: TGCGCCAGCCCGGATAGCACAGATACGCAGTATTTT. The full variable domain, its missing parts supplied by reference TRBV5-1 and TRBJ2-3, is KAGVTQTPRYLIKTRGQQVTLSCSPISGHRSVSWYQQTPGQGLQFLFEYFSETQRNKGNFPGRFSGRQFSNSRSEMNVSTLELGDSALYLCASPDSTDTQYFGPGTRLTVL.

The chain has TRBV7-6 and TRBJ2-7; D is perhaps TRBD2 (5 bases). The CDR3 is 13 residues long. The germline V gene encodes CDR1 SGHVS and CDR2 FNYEAQ. Trimming left V 5 bases short and J 2 bases short, with 10 bases between. CDR3 region: CASSPTGAYEQYF. The DNA for the CDR3 is TGTGCCAGCAGCCCGACCGGGGCCTACGAGCAGTACTTC. Together with reference TRBV7-6 and TRBJ2-7, the CDR3 gives the full variable domain: GAGVSQSPRYKVTKRGQDVALRCDPISGHVSLYWYRQALGQGPEFLTYFNYEAQQDKSGLPNDRFSAERPEGSISTLTIQRTEQRDSAMYRCASSPTGAYEQYFGPGTRLTVT.

V usage is TRBV15 and J usage is TRBJ2-3; D might be TRBD1 or TRBD2, each matching 6 bases. The CDR3 has 16 amino acids. Trimming took 5 bases from V and 2 from J, leaving 17 bases between them. Looked up from germline, CDR1 is LNHNV and CDR2 is YYDKDF (reference sequence). This CDR3 reads CATSQSWGASTDTQYF. CDR3 in DNA: TGTGCCACCAGCCAGAGTTGGGGGGCCTCCACAGATACGCAGTATTTT.

V is TRBV11-2 and J is TRBJ2-3, with D tentatively TRBD1 (6 bases). V lost 5 bases and J 2 bases, leaving 17 bases between the germline ends. The CDR3 has 16 amino acids. Germline CDR1 is SGHAT and CDR2 is FQNNGV. Written as DNA, the CDR3 is TGTGCCAGCAGCCTCGGACAGATACTGAACACAGATACGCAGTATTTT. It translates to CASSLGQILNTDTQYF.

The V call is TRBV19, the J call TRBJ2-2; 8 bases are shared with TRBD2. Germline assignment: CDR1 LNHDA and CDR2 SQIVND (reference sequence). The CDR3 has 16 residues. V trimming: 6 bases; J trimming: 0 bases; junction bases outside the gene matches: 6. The CDR3 here is CASRDPSGSNTGELFF. The CDR3 DNA reads TGTGCCAGTAGGGATCCTAGCGGGTCGAACACCGGGGAGCTGTTTTTT.

The chain has TRBV19 and TRBJ1-4; D might be TRBD1 (6 bases). The CDR3 has 15 amino acids. The germline V gene has CDR1 LNHDA and CDR2 SQIVND (reference sequence). V was shortened by 5 bases and J by 2 bases, with 12 bases between the two germline ends. CDR3 nucleotide sequence: TGTGCCAGTAGTCCGCGCGGGGGCACTAATGAAAAACTGTTTTTT. It translates to CASSPRGGTNEKLFF. The entire variable domain, with the rest obtained from reference TRBV19 and TRBJ1-4, is as follows: DGGITQSPKYLFRKEGQNVTLSCEQNLNHDAMYWYRQDPGQGLRLIYYSQIVNDFQKGDIAEGYSVSREKKESFPLTVTSAQKNPTAFYLCASSPRGGTNEKLFFGSGTQLSVL.

This chain connects TRBV27 to TRBJ1-5; D gene uncertain. Germline CDR1 and CDR2: MNHEY and SMNVEV (reference sequence). The CDR3 consists of 13 residues. V lost 6 bases and J lost 7, with 13 bases in between. CDR3 bases: TGTGCCAGCAGCCGTAGACCTGAACAGCCCCAGCATTTT. Translated: CASSRRPEQPQHF.